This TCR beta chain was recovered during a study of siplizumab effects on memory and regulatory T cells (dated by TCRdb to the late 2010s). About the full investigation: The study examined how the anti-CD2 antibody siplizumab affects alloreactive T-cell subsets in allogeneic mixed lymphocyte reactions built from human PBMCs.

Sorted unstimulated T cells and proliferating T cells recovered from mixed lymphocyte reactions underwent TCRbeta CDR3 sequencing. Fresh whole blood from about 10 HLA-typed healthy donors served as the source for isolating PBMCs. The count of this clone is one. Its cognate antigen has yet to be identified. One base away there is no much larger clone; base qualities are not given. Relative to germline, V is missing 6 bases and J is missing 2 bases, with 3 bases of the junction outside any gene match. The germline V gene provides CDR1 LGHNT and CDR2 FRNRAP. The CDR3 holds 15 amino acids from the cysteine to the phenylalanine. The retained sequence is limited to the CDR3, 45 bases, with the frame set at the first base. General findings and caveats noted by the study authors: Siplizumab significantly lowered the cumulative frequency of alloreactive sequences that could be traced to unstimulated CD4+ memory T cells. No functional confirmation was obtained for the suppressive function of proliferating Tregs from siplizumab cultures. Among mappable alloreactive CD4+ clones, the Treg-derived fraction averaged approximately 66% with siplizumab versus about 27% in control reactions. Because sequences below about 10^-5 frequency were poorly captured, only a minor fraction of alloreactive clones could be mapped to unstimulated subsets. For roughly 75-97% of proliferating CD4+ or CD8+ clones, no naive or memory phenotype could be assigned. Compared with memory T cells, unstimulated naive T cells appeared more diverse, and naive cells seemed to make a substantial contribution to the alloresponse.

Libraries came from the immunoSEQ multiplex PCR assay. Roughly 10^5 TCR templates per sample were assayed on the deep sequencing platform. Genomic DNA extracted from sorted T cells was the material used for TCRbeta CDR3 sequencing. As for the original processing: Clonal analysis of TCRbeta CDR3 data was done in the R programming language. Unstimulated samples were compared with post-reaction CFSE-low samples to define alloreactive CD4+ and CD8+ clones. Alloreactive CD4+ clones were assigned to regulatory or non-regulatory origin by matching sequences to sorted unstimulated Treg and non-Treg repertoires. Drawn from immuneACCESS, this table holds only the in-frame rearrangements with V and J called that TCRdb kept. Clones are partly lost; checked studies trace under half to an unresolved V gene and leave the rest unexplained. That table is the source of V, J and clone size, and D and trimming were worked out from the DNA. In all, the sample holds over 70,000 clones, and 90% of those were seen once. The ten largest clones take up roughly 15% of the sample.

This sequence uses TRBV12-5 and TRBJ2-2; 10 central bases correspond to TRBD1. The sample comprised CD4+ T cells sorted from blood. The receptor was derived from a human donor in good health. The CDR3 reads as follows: CASGWTGGNTGELFF. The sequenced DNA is TGTGCTAGTGGATGGACAGGGGGAAACACCGGGGAGCTGTTTTTT.